The clone carrying this T cell receptor (beta chain) was seen just once. This specimen comes from a study of glioma-infiltrating T cells after dendritic cell vaccination. This CDR3 is built from 16 residues. The V and J ends lost 5 bases and 0 bases, in that order; junction bases with no gene match: 6. The germline V gene has CDR1 SGHVS and CDR2 FNYEAQ. Up to 2 ug genomic DNA was used for TCRB CDR3 amplification. TCRdb keeps only in-frame clones here, not all; method: immunoSEQ multiplex PCR. The sample records tens of thousands of clones, around 85% being singletons. The chain combines TRBV7-6 with TRBJ2-2; TRBD1 aligns across 7 bases. The input for sequencing was blood, taken before dendritic cell vaccination. The TCR was taken from a human donor with glioblastoma. The CDR3 sequence: CASSGRTGANTGELFF. The CDR3, as DNA: TGTGCCAGCAGCGGGCGGACAGGCGCGAACACCGGGGAGCTGTTTTTT.